Listed here is a single TCR beta chain. No antigen is known for it. Reverse transcription of about 0.5 to 1 ug RNA was carried out with random hexamers. Using its own MiXCR run on the immunoSEQ multiplex PCR reads, TCRdb lists one record per CDR3 protein. The sample records tens of thousands of distinct CDR3 sequences, approximately 96% being singletons. The sample originates from a study of CD8 T cells in Susac syndrome. Study-wide results and caveats: More than 15 Susac-specific public clones were found in total CD8+ repertoires and roughly five in CD8+ TEMRA repertoires.

The specimen was CD8+ T cells from PBMCs. The TCR was taken from a human donor with Susac syndrome.

The CDR3 DNA reads as TGTGCCAGCAGCCAAGTTGCGGGGGCCGAGCAGTACTTC. This translates into CASSQVAGAEQYF. The chain employs TRBV3-1 and TRBJ2-7; the D gene is possibly TRBD2 (7 bases). V was cut by 1 base and J by 6 bases, with 10 bases left in between. The CDR3 is 13 residues long. Germline CDR1 LGHDT, CDR2 YNNKEL (reference sequence).